This T cell receptor beta chain is from a study of identical twins. This CDR3 spans 16 amino acids. Germline V lookup: CDR1 ENHRY, CDR2 SYGVKD. V was pared by 0 bases and J by 3 bases, with 12 bases between. TCRdb used MiXCR to reprocess the 5' RACE reads, holding one entry per CDR3 protein. The table lists around 530,000 distinct CDR3 sequences, roughly 15% of them singletons. These data also featured in a second study, about yellow fever vaccine responses in identical twins. That publication notes: The authors reported partly convergent, partly personalized vaccine responses in identical twins.

The J gene is TRBJ2-4, the V gene TRBV10-3; D may match TRBD1 or TRBD2 (5 bases each). This sequence originates from a woman aged 18 to 35 in good health. The sequencing input was CD4+ T cells sorted from blood. The CDR3 spells CAISESGVQGKNIQYF. The DNA of the CDR3 is TGTGCCATCAGTGAGTCGGGGGTACAAGGCAAAAACATTCAGTACTTC.